The following is a TCR beta chain sequence with its context. This specimen comes from a study of T cell responses to AZD1222 COVID-19 vaccine. Some clones are missing from TCRdb's copy, which holds only in-frame ones; the method was immunoSEQ multiplex PCR. The repertoire holds 170,000 or so clones, with 90% as singletons. The clonotype comes from an adult in good health. Sequenced material: peripheral blood, taken on day 0 of AZD1222 vaccination.

For the CDR3, the DNA is TGTGCCAGCAGTTTCGTCGGACAGGGCTACACCTTC. It yields the protein CASSFVGQGYTF. The chain carries TRBV12-3 or TRBV12-4 and TRBJ1-2, with D possibly being TRBD1 (6 bases). V lost 3 bases and J 8 bases, leaving 10 bases between the germline ends. The CDR3 sequence is 12 residues long.